This paragraph covers one T cell receptor (beta chain) sequence. In the study's own analysis: The assay estimated nucleated cells by amplifying reference gene primers. TCRdb's table, derived via immunoSEQ multiplex PCR, lists solely in-frame clones and lacks some. The V and J calls and clone size were taken over from that table, and D and trimming were inferred from the DNA. The sample includes 70,000 to 90,000 clones, around four fifths of them seen just once. The record originates from a study of blood T cell repertoires in COVID-19. Study details: Acute-phase and convalescent COVID-19 samples originated in the United States, Italy and Spain. The cDNA or gDNA used as material had been derived from T cells, B-cell-depleted T cells, or PBMCs.

Germline V CDR1 and CDR2: SGHRS, YFSETQ. V shed 4 bases and J 7 bases; nucleotides not matched to a gene: 5. The CDR3 is 13 amino acids. The sample was peripheral blood. The receptor was isolated from a woman older than 75 with acute or convalescent COVID-19. The chain has TRBV5-1 and TRBJ2-1; 7 positions agree with TRBD2. The CDR3 nucleotides are TGCGCCAGCAGCGCTAGCGGCCTTAATGAGCAGTTCTTC. Encoded protein: CASSASGLNEQFF. Full variable domain (outside the CDR3, taken from reference TRBV5-1 and TRBJ2-1): KAGVTQTPRYLIKTRGQQVTLSCSPISGHRSVSWYQQTPGQGLQFLFEYFSETQRNKGNFPGRFSGRQFSNSRSEMNVSTLELGDSALYLCASSASGLNEQFFGPGTRLTVL.